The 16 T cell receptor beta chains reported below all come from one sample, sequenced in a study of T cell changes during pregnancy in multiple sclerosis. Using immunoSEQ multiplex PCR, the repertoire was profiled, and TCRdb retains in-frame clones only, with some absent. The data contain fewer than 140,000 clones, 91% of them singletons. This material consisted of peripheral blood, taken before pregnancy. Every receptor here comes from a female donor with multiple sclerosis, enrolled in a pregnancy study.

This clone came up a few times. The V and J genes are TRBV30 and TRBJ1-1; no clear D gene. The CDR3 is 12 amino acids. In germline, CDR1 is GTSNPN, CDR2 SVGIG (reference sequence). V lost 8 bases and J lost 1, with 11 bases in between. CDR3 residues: CALSRQNTEAFF. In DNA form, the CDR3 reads TGTGCCCTGTCCAGGCAGAACACTGAAGCTTTCTTT. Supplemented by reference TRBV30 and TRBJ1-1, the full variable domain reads SQTIHQWPATLVQPVGSPLSLECTVEGTSNPNLYWYRQAAGRGLQLLFYSVGIGQISSEVPQNLSASRPQDRQFILSSKKLLLSDSGFYLCALSRQNTEAFFGQGTRLTVV.

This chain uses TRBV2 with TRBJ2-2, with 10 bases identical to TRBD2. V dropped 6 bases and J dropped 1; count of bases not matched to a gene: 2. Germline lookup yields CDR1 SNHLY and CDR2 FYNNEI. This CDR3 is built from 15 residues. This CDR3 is CASRTSGVNTGELFF. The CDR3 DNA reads TGTGCCAGCAGAACTAGCGGGGTGAACACCGGGGAGCTGTTTTTT.

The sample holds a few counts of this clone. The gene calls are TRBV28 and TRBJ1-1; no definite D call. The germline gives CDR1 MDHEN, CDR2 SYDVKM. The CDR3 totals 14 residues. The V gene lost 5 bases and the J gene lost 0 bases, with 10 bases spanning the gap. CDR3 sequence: CASSQSTVNTEAFF. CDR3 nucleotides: TGTGCCAGCAGTCAAAGTACGGTGAACACTGAAGCTTTCTTT.

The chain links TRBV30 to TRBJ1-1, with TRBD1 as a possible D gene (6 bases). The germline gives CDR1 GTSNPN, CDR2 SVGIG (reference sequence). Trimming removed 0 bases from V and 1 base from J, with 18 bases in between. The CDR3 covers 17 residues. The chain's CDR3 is CAWSVIRGHASNTEAFF. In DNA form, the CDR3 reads TGTGCCTGGAGTGTAATCAGGGGCCATGCGTCGAACACTGAAGCTTTCTTT.

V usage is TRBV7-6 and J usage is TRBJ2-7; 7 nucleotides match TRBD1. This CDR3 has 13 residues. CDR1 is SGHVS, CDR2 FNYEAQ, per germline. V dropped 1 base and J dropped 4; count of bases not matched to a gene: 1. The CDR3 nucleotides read TGTGCCAGCAGCTTAGAGACAGGGTACGAGCAGTACTTC. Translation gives CASSLETGYEQYF.

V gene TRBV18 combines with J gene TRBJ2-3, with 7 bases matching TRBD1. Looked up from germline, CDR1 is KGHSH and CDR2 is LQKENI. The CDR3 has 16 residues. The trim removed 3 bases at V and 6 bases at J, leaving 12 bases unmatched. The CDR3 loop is CASSPKTGWPGDTQYF. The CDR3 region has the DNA TGTGCCAGCTCACCGAAGACAGGGTGGCCGGGCGATACGCAGTATTTT.

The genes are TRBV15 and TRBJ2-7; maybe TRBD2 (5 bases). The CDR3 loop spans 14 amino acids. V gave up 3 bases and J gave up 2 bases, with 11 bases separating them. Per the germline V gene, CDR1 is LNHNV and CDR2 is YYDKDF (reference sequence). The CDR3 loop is CATSRGWGAYEQYF. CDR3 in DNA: TGTGCCACCAGCAGGGGGTGGGGAGCCTACGAGCAGTACTTC.

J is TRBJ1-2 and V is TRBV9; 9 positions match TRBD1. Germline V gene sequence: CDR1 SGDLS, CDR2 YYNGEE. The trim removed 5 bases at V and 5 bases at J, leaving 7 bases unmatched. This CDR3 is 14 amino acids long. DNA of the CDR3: TGTGCCAGCAGTGTGGACAGGGGATCGTATGGCTACACCTTC. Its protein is CASSVDRGSYGYTF.

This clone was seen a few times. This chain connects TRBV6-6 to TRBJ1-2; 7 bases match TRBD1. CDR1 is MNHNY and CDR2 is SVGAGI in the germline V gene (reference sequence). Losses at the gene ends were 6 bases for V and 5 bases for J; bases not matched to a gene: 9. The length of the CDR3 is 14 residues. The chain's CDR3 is CASRYTGDKYGYTF. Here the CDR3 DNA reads TGTGCCAGCAGGTATACAGGGGACAAGTATGGCTACACCTTC.

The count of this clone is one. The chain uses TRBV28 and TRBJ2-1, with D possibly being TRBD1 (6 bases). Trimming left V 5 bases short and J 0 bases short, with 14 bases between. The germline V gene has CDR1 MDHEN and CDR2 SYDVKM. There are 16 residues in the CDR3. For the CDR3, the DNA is TGTGCCAGCAGTGCCATTACAGGGAGCTCCTACAATGAGCAGTTCTTC. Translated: CASSAITGSSYNEQFF.

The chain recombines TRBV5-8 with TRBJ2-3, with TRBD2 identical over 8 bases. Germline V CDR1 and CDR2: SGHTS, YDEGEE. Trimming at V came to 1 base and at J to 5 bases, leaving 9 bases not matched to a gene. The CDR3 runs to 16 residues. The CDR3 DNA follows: TGTGCCAGCAGCTTGATAGCGGGGATATTGGGAGATACGCAGTATTTT. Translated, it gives CASSLIAGILGDTQYF.

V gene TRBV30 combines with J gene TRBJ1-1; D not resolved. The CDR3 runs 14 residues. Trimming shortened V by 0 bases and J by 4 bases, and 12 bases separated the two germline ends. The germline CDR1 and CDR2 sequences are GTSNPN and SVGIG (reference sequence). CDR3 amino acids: CAWSVRGYVTEAFF. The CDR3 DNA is TGTGCCTGGAGTGTTCGGGGATACGTCACTGAAGCTTTCTTT.

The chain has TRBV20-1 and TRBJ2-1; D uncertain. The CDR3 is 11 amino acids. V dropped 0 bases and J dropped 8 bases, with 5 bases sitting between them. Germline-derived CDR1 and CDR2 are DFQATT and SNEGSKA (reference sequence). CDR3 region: CSARDLDEQFF. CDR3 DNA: TGCAGTGCTAGAGATTTAGATGAGCAGTTCTTC.

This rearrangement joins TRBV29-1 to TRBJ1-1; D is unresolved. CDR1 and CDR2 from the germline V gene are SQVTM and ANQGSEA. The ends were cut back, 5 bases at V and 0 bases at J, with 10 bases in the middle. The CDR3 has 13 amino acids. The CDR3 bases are TGCAGCGTTCGGCAGACAATGAACACTGAAGCTTTCTTT. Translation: CSVRQTMNTEAFF.

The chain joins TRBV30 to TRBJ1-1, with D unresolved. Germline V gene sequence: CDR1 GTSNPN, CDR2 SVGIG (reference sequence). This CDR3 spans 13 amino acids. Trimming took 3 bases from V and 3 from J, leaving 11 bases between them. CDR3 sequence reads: CAWRRGRDTEAFF. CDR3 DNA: TGTGCCTGGAGGCGGGGAAGGGACACTGAAGCTTTCTTT.

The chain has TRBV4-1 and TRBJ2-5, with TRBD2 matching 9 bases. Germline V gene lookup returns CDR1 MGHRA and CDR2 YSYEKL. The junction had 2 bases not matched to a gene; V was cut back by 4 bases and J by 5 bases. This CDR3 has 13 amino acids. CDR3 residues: CASSLSGSETQYF. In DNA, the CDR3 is TGCGCCAGCAGCCTTAGCGGGAGCGAGACCCAGTACTTC.